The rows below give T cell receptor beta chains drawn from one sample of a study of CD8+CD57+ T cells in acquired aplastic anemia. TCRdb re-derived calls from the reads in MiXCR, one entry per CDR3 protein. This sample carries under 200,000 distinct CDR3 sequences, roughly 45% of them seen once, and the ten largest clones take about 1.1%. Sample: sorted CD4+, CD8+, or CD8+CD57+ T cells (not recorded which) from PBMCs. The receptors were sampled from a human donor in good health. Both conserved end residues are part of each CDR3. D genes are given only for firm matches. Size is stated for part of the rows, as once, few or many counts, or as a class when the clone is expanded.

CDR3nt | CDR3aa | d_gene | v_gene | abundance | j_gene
TGTGCCAGCAGTGAAAGGACTAGCGGGGGGCCCTACAATGAGCAGTTCTTC | CASSERTSGGPYNEQFF | TRBD2 | TRBV2 | NA | TRBJ2-1
TGTGCCAGCAGCTTACGACGGAGCTACACCTTC | CASSLRRSYTF | NA | TRBV7-2 | NA | TRBJ1-2
TGTGCCAGCAGCTTACGAGCGGGGGCCGCGAACACCGGGGAGCTGTTTTTT | CASSLRAGAANTGELFF | TRBD2 | TRBV7-8 | many | TRBJ2-2
TGTGCCAGCAGCTTAGTCAGGGGGAACACTGAAGCTCTCTTT | CASSLVRGNTEALF | TRBD1 | TRBV7-6 | NA | TRBJ1-1
TGTGCCAGCAGTGGCCGGGGGGCGCCGGTTAATTCACCCCTCCACTTT | CASSGRGAPVNSPLHF | NA | TRBV25-1 | NA | TRBJ1-6
TGTGCCAGCAGTTCGGCCGGGACAGAACACACAGATACGCAGTATTTT | CASSSAGTEHTDTQYF | TRBD1 | TRBV10-3 | few | TRBJ2-3
TGTGCCAGCAGTGCGGGGCAGGGGGCCTACGAGCAGTACTTC | CASSAGQGAYEQYF | TRBD1 | TRBV2 | many | TRBJ2-7
TGTGCCAGCAGGAGCGTCGGGGACAGCCGCAATCAGCCCCAGCATTTT | CASRSVGDSRNQPQHF | TRBD1 | TRBV6-1 | few | TRBJ1-5
TGCGCCAGCAGCCAGGAGGGACAGGTCAATCAGCCCCAGCATTTT | CASSQEGQVNQPQHF | TRBD1 | TRBV4-1 | NA | TRBJ1-5
TGTGCCAGCAGTGCATACGGCGAGCAGTACTTC | CASSAYGEQYF | NA | TRBV25-1 | many | TRBJ2-7
TGCAGTGCTAGAGATGACGGGACATGGGACTATGGCTACACCTTC | CSARDDGTWDYGYTF | NA | TRBV20-1 | NA | TRBJ1-2
TGTGCCAGCAGTTGGGGGGGCAGGGAAGCTTTCTTT | CASSWGGREAFF | NA | TRBV6-5 | few | TRBJ1-1
TGTGCCAGCAGCTTGGATTATACAGGTCCGGGTCCGTATAATTCACCCCTCCACTTT | CASSLDYTGPGPYNSPLHF | NA | TRBV5-4 | many | TRBJ1-6
TGTGCCAGCAGCTTAGAACCTCCAGCGGGGGGGCTTGACGGGGAGCTGTTTTTT | CASSLEPPAGGLDGELFF | TRBD2 | TRBV11-1 | once | TRBJ2-2
TGTGCCAGCAACACCTTAGCGGGAGGGCCGGGCACCGGGGAGCTGTTTTTT | CASNTLAGGPGTGELFF | TRBD2 | TRBV12-3/TRBV12-4 | many | TRBJ2-2
TGTGCCAGCAGCATAGCTCCAAATTCACCCCTCCACTTT | CASSIAPNSPLHF | NA | TRBV2 | NA | TRBJ1-6
TGTGCCACCAGCAAAGAATGGGGACGGGGCGATGAGCAGTTCTTC | CATSKEWGRGDEQFF | NA | TRBV15 | many | TRBJ2-1
TGTGCCAGCAGCGTAGGCGACAGGGGTTCACCCCTCCACTTT | CASSVGDRGSPLHF | TRBD1 | TRBV9 | NA | TRBJ1-6
TGCGCCAGCAGCTTGGCCGCCAGGGGGCGAGGGGCTGAAGCTTTCTTT | CASSLAARGRGAEAFF | TRBD1 | TRBV5-1 | NA | TRBJ1-1
TGTGCCAGCAGCTTACGTGGGGACTACGAGCAGTACTTC | CASSLRGDYEQYF | NA | TRBV7-6 | NA | TRBJ2-7
TGCGCCAGCAGTGAGTCGAGGGCTAGCGGATACAATGAGCAGTTCTTC | CASSESRASGYNEQFF | TRBD2 | TRBV10-2 | many | TRBJ2-1
TGTGCCACCAGCAGGCGGGAGGATTCACCCCTCCACTTT | CATSRREDSPLHF | NA | TRBV15 | NA | TRBJ1-6
TGTGCCAGCAGCTTAGAGAGCGTAGATACGCAGTATTTT | CASSLESVDTQYF | NA | TRBV7-2 | NA | TRBJ2-3
TGTGCCAGCAGGACAGGGGGCGCTGAAGCTTTCTTT | CASRTGGAEAFF | TRBD1 | TRBV2 | NA | TRBJ1-1
TGCAGTGCTAGTAGGCGCAGGGAATATGGCTACACCTTC | CSASRRREYGYTF | NA | TRBV20-1 | NA | TRBJ1-2
TGTGCCACCAGTGATCCCGGGAGGATGGGAGAGACCCAGTACTTC | CATSDPGRMGETQYF | TRBD2 | TRBV24-1 | many | TRBJ2-5
TGTGCCAGCAGCTTTCTAGCGGGGGCGGGTGGGGCCAACGTCCTGACTTTC | CASSFLAGAGGANVLTF | TRBD2 | TRBV7-2 | many | TRBJ2-6
TGTGCCAGCAGCCCAGGACCCTTTGGTTATCAGCCCCAGCATTTT | CASSPGPFGYQPQHF | NA | TRBV3-1 | NA | TRBJ1-5
TGTGCCAGCAGGCCCTTACGGGGCCGCACAGATACGCAGTATTTT | CASRPLRGRTDTQYF | NA | TRBV7-9 | many | TRBJ2-3
TGCGCCAGCAGTGAGCCAGGCACAAGGCTAGAGACCCAGTACTTC | CASSEPGTRLETQYF | NA | TRBV10-2 | few | TRBJ2-5
TGTGCCATCAGTGGGCCTGAGACCCAGTACTTC | CAISGPETQYF | NA | TRBV10-3 | few | TRBJ2-5
TGCAGTGCTAGAGACGCCGGACAGTCAGGGGGCTACACCTTC | CSARDAGQSGGYTF | NA | TRBV20-1 | once | TRBJ1-2
TGTGCCATCAGTAAGGACGGATTCTATGGCTACACCTTC | CAISKDGFYGYTF | NA | TRBV10-3 | NA | TRBJ1-2
TGTGCCAGCAGTCTACAGAATCAGCCCCAGCATTTT | CASSLQNQPQHF | NA | TRBV9 | NA | TRBJ1-5
TGCGCCAGCAGCTTGGGTCACGCGGGGAGCTCCTACAATGAGCAGTTCTTC | CASSLGHAGSSYNEQFF | NA | TRBV5-1 | NA | TRBJ2-1
TGTGCCAGCAGCTTCGACTGGAATGAGCAGTTCTTC | CASSFDWNEQFF | NA | TRBV7-2 | NA | TRBJ2-1
TGTGCCAGCAGCTTTAAACAGGGTACTGAAGCTTTCTTT | CASSFKQGTEAFF | NA | TRBV7-8 | NA | TRBJ1-1
TGTGCCAGCAGGAAGGGGCTCAGGTTTGGGAGCTCCTACAATGAGCAGTTCTTC | CASRKGLRFGSSYNEQFF | NA | TRBV12-3/TRBV12-4 | few | TRBJ2-1
TGTGCCAGTAGTATACAAGGCTATGGCAATCAGCCCCAGCATTTT | CASSIQGYGNQPQHF | NA | TRBV19 | once | TRBJ1-5
TGCGCCAGCAGCCGAATACCGTCGACAGAATACGAGCAGTACTTC | CASSRIPSTEYEQYF | NA | TRBV5-1 | many | TRBJ2-7
TGTGCCACCAGCACCGGGACTAGCGGGAGTTTCGTCGAGCAGTACTTC | CATSTGTSGSFVEQYF | TRBD2 | TRBV15 | NA | TRBJ2-7
TGTGCCAGCAGTTACAGGGGAGGACCTACTGGAAACACCATATATTTT | CASSYRGGPTGNTIYF | NA | TRBV6-5 | few | TRBJ1-3
TGCAGCGCCGGGACAGGGGGCAACTACGAGCAGTACTTC | CSAGTGGNYEQYF | TRBD1 | TRBV29-1 | many | TRBJ2-7
TGTGCCAGCAGTGAATTCACGGAGGCTGGTGGCTACACCTTC | CASSEFTEAGGYTF | NA | TRBV25-1 | NA | TRBJ1-2
TGTTCCACCAGCAGAGCGAGAGGGGAAAATCAGCCCCAGCATTTT | CSTSRARGENQPQHF | NA | TRBV15 | NA | TRBJ1-5
TGTGCCAGCAGCCCGATGGGGGGGCTGTGGTCCTACAATGAGCAGTTCTTC | CASSPMGGLWSYNEQFF | NA | TRBV5-6 | many | TRBJ2-1
TGTGCCAGCAGCCCACTGGGACTAGCGGGAGTTGATGAGCAGTTCTTC | CASSPLGLAGVDEQFF | TRBD2 | TRBV3-1 | many | TRBJ2-1
TGCAGCGCCCAGGGACCGGGGGTGGTAACTTTCTTT | CSAQGPGVVTFF | NA | TRBV29-1 | NA | TRBJ1-1